Shown below are 8 T cell receptor beta chains from a single sample sequenced in a study of blood T cell repertoires in COVID-19. Clones were sequenced by immunoSEQ multiplex PCR, and TCRdb holds only the in-frame ones, with some missing. There are roughly 220,000 clones in the sample; 85% to 90% occur only once, and around 3.2% lies in the top ten. Sequenced input: PBMCs or T cells enriched from blood (not recorded which). Receptor source: a woman aged 18-30 years in a cohort exposed to, infected with or recovered from COVID-19 (not recorded which).

This clone was detected once. V gene TRBV5-4 combines with J gene TRBJ2-5; perhaps TRBD1 as D (5 bases). Germline V lookup: CDR1 SGHNT, CDR2 YYREEE (reference sequence). CDR3 length: 14 amino acids. V was cut by 0 bases and J by 4 bases, with 10 bases left in between. The CDR3 DNA reads as TGTGCCAGCAGCTTGGTAGGGGCCAGAGAGACCCAGTACTTC. It is translated as CASSLVGARETQYF.

The chain employs TRBV11-2 and TRBJ2-4, with D possibly matching TRBD1 (5 bases). This CDR3 comprises 14 residues. The V and J ends lost 5 bases and 3 bases respectively, with 11 bases between them. Germline V CDR1 and CDR2: SGHAT, FQNNGV. For the CDR3, the DNA is TGTGCCAGCAGCCCCTGGCAGGGCAAAAACATTCAGTACTTC. Its protein product is CASSPWQGKNIQYF.

This clone was seen once. The rearrangement joins TRBV7-3 to TRBJ2-1; 9 bases line up with TRBD1. Germline V CDR1 and CDR2: SGHTA, FQGTGA. The length of the CDR3 is 18 residues. Unmatched junction bases numbered 20, after V lost 5 bases and J lost 9 bases. The CDR3 reads CASSLDRGNPFEAVEQFF. The CDR3 region has the DNA TGTGCCAGCAGCCTCGACAGGGGGAACCCCTTTGAGGCAGTTGAGCAGTTCTTC.

The chain employs TRBV7-9 and TRBJ2-1; 7 nucleotides line up with TRBD2. Germline-derived CDR1 and CDR2 are SEHNR and FQNEAQ (reference sequence). The length of the CDR3 is 15 residues. V lost 0 bases, J lost 3 bases, and 2 bases stayed unmatched. The CDR3 spells CASSLARGYYNEQFF. Here the CDR3 DNA reads TGTGCCAGCAGCTTAGCGCGGGGGTACTACAATGAGCAGTTCTTC.

The rearrangement uses TRBV3-1 (or the pseudogene TRBV3-2) and TRBJ2-1; D gene uncertain. V was shortened by 4 bases and J by 2 bases, with 12 bases between the two germline ends. In germline, CDR1 is LGHDT, CDR2 YNNKEL (reference sequence). The CDR3 totals 15 residues. Here the CDR3 DNA reads TGTGCCAGCAGCCGCAGCGATTCTACCTACAATGAGCAGTTCTTC. Translating gives CASSRSDSTYNEQFF.

The gene calls are TRBV2 and TRBJ2-7; possibly TRBD2 for D (6 bases). V was clipped by 8 bases and J by 0 bases, with 11 bases between them. The CDR3 runs to 13 residues. From germline, CDR1 is SNHLY and CDR2 FYNNEI. This CDR3 reads CASWRASSYEQYF. DNA for the CDR3: TGTGCCAGCTGGAGGGCTAGCTCCTACGAGCAGTACTTC. Variable domain in full (rest from reference TRBV2 and TRBJ2-7): EPEVTQTPSHQVTQMGQEVILRCVPISNHLYFYWYRQILGQKVEFLVSFYNNEISEKSEIFDDQFSVERPDGSNFTLKIRSTKLEDSAMYFCASWRASSYEQYFGPGTRLTVT.

This clone was seen just once. This sequence joins TRBV4-1 and TRBJ1-6; no definite D call. The CDR3 length is 16 residues. V dropped 1 base and J dropped 6 bases, with 13 bases sitting between them. Germline V gives CDR1 MGHRA, CDR2 YSYEKL. The CDR3 DNA reads TGCGCCAGCAGCCAAGGGGGAGGCGGGGTTAATTCACCCCTCCACTTT. This encodes CASSQGGGGVNSPLHF.

This clone was recorded only once. CDR3 protein: CASSESLAGGDTQYF. DNA of the CDR3: TGCGCCAGCAGTGAGTCATTAGCGGGAGGAGATACGCAGTATTTT. The gene calls are TRBV10-2 and TRBJ2-3; 10 positions agree with TRBD2. Per germline, CDR1 WSHSY and CDR2 SAAADI. The trim removed 0 bases at V and 5 bases at J, leaving 2 bases unmatched. The CDR3 has 15 residues.